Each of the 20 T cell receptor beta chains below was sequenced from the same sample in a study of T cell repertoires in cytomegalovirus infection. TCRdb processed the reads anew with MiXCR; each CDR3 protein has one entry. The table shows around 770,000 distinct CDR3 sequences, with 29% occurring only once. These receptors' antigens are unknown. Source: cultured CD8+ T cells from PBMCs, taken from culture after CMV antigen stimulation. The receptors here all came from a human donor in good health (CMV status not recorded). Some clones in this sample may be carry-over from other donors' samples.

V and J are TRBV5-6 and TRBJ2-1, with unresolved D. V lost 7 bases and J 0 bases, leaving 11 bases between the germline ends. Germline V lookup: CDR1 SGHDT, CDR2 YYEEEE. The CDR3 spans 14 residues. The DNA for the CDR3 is TGTGCCAGCGAGTCCGATTTCTCCTACAATGAGCAGTTCTTC. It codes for CASESDFSYNEQFF.

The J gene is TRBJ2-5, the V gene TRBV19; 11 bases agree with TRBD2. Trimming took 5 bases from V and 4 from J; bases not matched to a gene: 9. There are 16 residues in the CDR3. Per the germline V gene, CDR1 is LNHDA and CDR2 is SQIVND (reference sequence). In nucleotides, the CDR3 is TGTGCCAGTAGTCTCCCCCCTAGCGGGGGGTTAGAGACCCAGTACTTC. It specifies CASSLPPSGGLETQYF.

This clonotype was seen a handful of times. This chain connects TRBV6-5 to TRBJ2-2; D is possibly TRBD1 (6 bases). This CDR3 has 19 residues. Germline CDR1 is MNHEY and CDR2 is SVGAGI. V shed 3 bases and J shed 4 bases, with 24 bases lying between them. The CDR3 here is CASSYSHLPRTGTTGELFF. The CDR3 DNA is TGTGCCAGCAGTTATTCCCACCTACCCCGCACAGGGACCACCGGGGAGCTGTTTTTT.

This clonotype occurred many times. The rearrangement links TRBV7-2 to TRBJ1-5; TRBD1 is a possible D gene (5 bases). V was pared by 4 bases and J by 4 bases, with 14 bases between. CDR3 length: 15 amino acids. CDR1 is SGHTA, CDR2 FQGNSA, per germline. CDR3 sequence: CASSSSPGWNQPQHF. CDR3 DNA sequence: TGTGCCAGCAGCTCATCCCCAGGGTGGAATCAGCCCCAGCATTTT.

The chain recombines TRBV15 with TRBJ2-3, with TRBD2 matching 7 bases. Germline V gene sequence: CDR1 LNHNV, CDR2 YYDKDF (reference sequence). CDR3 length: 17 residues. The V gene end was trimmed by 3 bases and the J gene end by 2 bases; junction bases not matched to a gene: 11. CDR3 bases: TGTGCCACCAGCAGTCCCACCCTAGCGGAGATCACAGATACGCAGTATTTT. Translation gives CATSSPTLAEITDTQYF.

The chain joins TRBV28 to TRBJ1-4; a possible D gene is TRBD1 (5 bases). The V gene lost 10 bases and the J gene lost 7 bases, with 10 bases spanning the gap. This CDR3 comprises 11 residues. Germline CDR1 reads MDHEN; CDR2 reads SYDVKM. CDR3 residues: CATRQTEKLFF. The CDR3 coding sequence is TGTGCCACCCGACAGACTGAAAAACTGTTTTTT.

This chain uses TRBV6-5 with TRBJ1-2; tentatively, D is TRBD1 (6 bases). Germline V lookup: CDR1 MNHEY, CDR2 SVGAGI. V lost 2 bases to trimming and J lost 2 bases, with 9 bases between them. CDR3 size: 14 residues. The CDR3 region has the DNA TGTGCCAGCAGTTACGACAGGAAGAACTATGGCTACACCTTC. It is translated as CASSYDRKNYGYTF.

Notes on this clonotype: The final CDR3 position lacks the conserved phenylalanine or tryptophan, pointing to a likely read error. The CDR3 region has the DNA TGTGCCAGCAGCCCCGGGACAGGTTACGAGCAGTACTAC. Translating gives CASSPGTGYEQYY. This chain joins TRBV12-3 or TRBV12-4 and TRBJ2-7; 8 bases match TRBD1. Losses at the gene ends were 6 bases for V and 4 bases for J; bases not matched to a gene: 5. The length of the CDR3 is 13 residues.

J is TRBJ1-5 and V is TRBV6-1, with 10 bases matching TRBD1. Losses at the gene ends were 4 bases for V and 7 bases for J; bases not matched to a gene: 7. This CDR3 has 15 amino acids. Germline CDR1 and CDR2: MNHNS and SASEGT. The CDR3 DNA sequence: TGTGCCAGCAGTGTCCCGGGACAGGGGCGGCAGCCCCAGCATTTT. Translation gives CASSVPGQGRQPQHF.

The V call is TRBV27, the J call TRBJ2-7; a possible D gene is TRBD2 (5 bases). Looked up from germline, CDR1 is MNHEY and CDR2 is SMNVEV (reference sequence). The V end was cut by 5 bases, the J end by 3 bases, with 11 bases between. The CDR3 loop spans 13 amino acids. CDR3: CASSALARYEQYF. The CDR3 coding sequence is TGTGCCAGCAGTGCGCTAGCTCGCTACGAGCAGTACTTC.

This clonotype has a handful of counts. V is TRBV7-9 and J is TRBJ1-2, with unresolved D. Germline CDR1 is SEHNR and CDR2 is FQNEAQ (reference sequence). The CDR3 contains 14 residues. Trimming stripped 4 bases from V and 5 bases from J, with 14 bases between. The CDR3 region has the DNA TGTGCCAGCAGCTCCCCTCTTCGTGGGTATGGCTACACCTTC. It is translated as CASSSPLRGYGYTF.

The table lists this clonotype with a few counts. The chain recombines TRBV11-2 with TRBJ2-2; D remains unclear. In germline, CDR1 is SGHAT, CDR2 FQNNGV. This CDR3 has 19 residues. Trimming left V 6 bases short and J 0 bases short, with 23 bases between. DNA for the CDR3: TGTGCCAGCAGAAGAAGGCCAGAGCCTCATCCGCCGAACACCGGGGAGCTGTTTTTT. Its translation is CASRRRPEPHPPNTGELFF.

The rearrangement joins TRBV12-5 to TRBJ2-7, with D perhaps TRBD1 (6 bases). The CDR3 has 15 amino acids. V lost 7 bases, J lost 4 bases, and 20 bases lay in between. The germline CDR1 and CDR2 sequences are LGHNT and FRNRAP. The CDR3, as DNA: TGTGCTAGTGCCATTCTTGGGCAGGGGTTTTACGAGCAGTACTTC. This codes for CASAILGQGFYEQYF.

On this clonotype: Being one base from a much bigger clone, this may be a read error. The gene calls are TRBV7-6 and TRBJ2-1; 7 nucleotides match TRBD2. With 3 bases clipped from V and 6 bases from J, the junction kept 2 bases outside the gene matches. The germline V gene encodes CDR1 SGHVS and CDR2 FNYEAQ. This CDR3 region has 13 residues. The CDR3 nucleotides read TGTGCCAGCAGCTTCGGGGGGACCAATGAGCAGTTCTTC. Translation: CASSFGGTNEQFF.

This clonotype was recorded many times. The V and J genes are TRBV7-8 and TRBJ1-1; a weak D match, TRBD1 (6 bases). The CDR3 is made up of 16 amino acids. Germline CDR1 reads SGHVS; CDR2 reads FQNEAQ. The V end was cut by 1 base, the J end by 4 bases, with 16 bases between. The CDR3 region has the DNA TGTGCCAGCAGCTTAGTGGGGGGGCGTCGTGGCACTGAAGCTTTCTTT. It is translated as CASSLVGGRRGTEAFF.

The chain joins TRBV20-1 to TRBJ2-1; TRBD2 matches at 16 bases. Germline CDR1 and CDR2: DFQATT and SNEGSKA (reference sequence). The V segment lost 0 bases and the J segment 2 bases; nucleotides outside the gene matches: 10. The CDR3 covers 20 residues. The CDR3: CSARDSGLAGGPRPYNEQFF. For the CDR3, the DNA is TGCAGTGCTAGAGATTCGGGACTAGCGGGGGGGCCCCGACCCTACAATGAGCAGTTCTTC.

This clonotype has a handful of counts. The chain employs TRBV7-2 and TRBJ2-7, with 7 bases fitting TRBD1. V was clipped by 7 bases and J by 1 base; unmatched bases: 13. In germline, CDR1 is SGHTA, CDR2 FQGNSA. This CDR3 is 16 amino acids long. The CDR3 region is CASTNVLLGQSYEQYV. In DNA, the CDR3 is TGTGCCAGCACTAATGTCTTACTGGGACAGTCCTACGAGCAGTACGTC.

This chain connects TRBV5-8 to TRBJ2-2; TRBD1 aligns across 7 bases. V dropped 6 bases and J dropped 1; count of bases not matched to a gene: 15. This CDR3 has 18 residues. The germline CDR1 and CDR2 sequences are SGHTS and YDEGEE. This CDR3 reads CASIDSRDRHMNTGELFF. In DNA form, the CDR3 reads TGTGCCAGCATTGACAGCCGGGACAGACATATGAACACCGGGGAGCTGTTTTTT.

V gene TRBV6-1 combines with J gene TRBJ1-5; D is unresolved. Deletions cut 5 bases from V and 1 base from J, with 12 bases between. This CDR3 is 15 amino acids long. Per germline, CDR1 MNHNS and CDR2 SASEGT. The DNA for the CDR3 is TGTGCCAGCAGTCTCCTGGACGGGAGCAATCAGCCCCAGCATTTT. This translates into CASSLLDGSNQPQHF.

For the CDR3, the DNA is TGTGCCAGCAGCCCGAACCCAGCGGGGGTGGATACGCAGTATTTT. It specifies CASSPNPAGVDTQYF. The gene calls are TRBV6-8 and TRBJ2-3, with TRBD2 matching over 8 bases. V gave up 6 bases and J gave up 6 bases; unmatched junction bases: 11. The CDR3 consists of 15 residues. Germline CDR1 reads MNHGY; CDR2 reads SAAAGT.